These 26 T cell receptor beta chains share one sample of origin, sequenced in a study of blood T cell repertoires in COVID-19. This table comes from immunoSEQ multiplex PCR, and its TCRdb copy is limited to in-frame clones, with some not included. Of about 110,000 clones in the sample, roughly 85% were seen once. The source material was peripheral blood. These receptors originate from an elderly woman with acute or convalescent COVID-19.

The V gene is TRBV29-1, the J gene TRBJ2-1; 8 bases match TRBD2. The junction had 13 bases not matched to a gene; V was cut back by 5 bases and J by 10 bases. Germline V gives CDR1 SQVTM, CDR2 ANQGSEA. CDR3 size: 14 residues. The CDR3 nucleotides read TGCAGCGTTCCCCGGGACGGGAGGGTCACCGAGCAGTTCTTC. Encoded protein: CSVPRDGRVTEQFF.

The rearrangement links TRBV6-6 to TRBJ2-2; TRBD2 aligns across 11 bases. Losses at the gene ends were 6 bases for V and 7 bases for J; bases not matched to a gene: 7. Germline V gene sequence: CDR1 MNHNY, CDR2 SVGAGI (reference sequence). The CDR3 has 15 amino acids. CDR3 bases: TGTGCCAGCAGCCAGACTAGCGGGAATGTCGGGGAGCTGTTTTTT. Amino acids: CASSQTSGNVGELFF.

This clone was detected once. The chain links TRBV28 to TRBJ2-1; 7 positions agree with TRBD2. This CDR3 is 16 amino acids long. The junction had 16 bases not matched to a gene; V was cut back by 7 bases and J by 7 bases. In germline, CDR1 is MDHEN, CDR2 SYDVKM. The chain's CDR3 is CASTSRGGRGRNEQFF. The CDR3 DNA is TGTGCCAGCACTTCAAGGGGCGGGAGAGGTAGAAATGAGCAGTTCTTC.

The rearrangement joins TRBV2 to TRBJ2-1, with TRBD2 identical over 9 bases. Per the germline V gene, CDR1 is SNHLY and CDR2 is FYNNEI. The CDR3 is 16 residues long. Unmatched junction bases numbered 3, after V lost 3 bases and J lost 0 bases. For the CDR3, the DNA is TGTGCCAGCAGTGAGTTTAGCGGGAGCTCCTACAATGAGCAGTTCTTC. This codes for CASSEFSGSSYNEQFF.

This clone was found once. This rearrangement joins TRBV7-9 to TRBJ2-7; TRBD1 matches at 9 bases. J was trimmed by 1 base and V by 5 bases; bases with no gene match: 9. CDR3 length: 16 residues. The germline gives CDR1 SEHNR, CDR2 FQNEAQ (reference sequence). The chain's CDR3 is CASSQLKTGGSYEQYF. In DNA form, the CDR3 reads TGTGCCAGCAGCCAACTAAAGACAGGGGGGTCCTACGAGCAGTACTTC.

The CDR3 sequence is CASTTPAGGPPYEQYF. Written as DNA, the CDR3 is TGTGCCAGCACCACGCCAGCGGGAGGTCCTCCCTACGAGCAGTACTTC. The gene calls are TRBV11-2 and TRBJ2-7, with TRBD2 matching 9 bases. J was trimmed by 2 bases and V by 7 bases; bases with no gene match: 12. Germline CDR1 and CDR2: SGHAT and FQNNGV. This CDR3 has 16 amino acids.

This clone was recorded only once. This chain uses TRBV7-5 with TRBJ1-5; the table names TRBD1, a call not compared with the DNA. TRBV7-5 is designated a pseudogene. This CDR3 has 17 residues. Here the CDR3 reads CVRSSSPGQGGNQPQHF. The CDR3 DNA reads as TGTGTCAGAAGCTCGAGCCCGGGACAGGGAGGCAATCAGCCCCAGCATTTT.

A few counts support this clone. This sequence joins TRBV5-4 and TRBJ2-3, with 8 bases that match TRBD2. Unmatched junction bases numbered 12, after V lost 4 bases and J lost 5 bases. CDR3 length equals 16 residues. Looked up from germline, CDR1 is SGHNT and CDR2 is YYREEE (reference sequence). The CDR3 DNA follows: TGTGCCAGCAGCCTGGGGGCCGGGAGGGGAGGAGATACGCAGTATTTT. It is translated as CASSLGAGRGGDTQYF.

This clone appeared a single time. The chain is built from TRBV5-5 and TRBJ2-3; 7 bases are a match to TRBD1. With V trimmed by 3 bases and J by 6 bases, 7 bases remained unmatched. Germline V gene lookup returns CDR1 SGHKS and CDR2 YYEKEE (reference sequence). This CDR3 has 14 residues. In DNA form, the CDR3 reads TGTGCCAGCAGCTCACCGACAGGGCCGGATACGCAGTATTTT. It codes for CASSSPTGPDTQYF.

The genes are TRBV14 and TRBJ2-2; tentative D call: TRBD1 (5 bases). Trimming removed 4 bases from V and 4 bases from J, with 7 bases in between. This CDR3 contains 13 residues. Germline V gene lookup returns CDR1 SGHDN and CDR2 FVKESK. CDR3 coding DNA: TGTGCCAGCAGCCCCCAGGGCACCGGGGAGCTGTTTTTT. Translated, it gives CASSPQGTGELFF.

The J gene is TRBJ2-4, the V gene TRBV14, with 9 bases identical to TRBD2. Trimming at V came to 0 bases and at J to 2 bases, leaving 8 bases not matched to a gene. The germline V gene has CDR1 SGHDN and CDR2 FVKESK. This CDR3 contains 18 residues. The CDR3 spells CASSQEGLLAGSKNIQYF. CDR3 nucleotides: TGTGCCAGCAGCCAAGAAGGGCTCCTAGCGGGATCCAAAAACATTCAGTACTTC.

This clone was seen more than once but under ten times. This chain connects TRBV27 to TRBJ2-1; D is perhaps TRBD1 (6 bases). Trimming took 3 bases from V and 7 from J, leaving 13 bases between them. CDR1 is MNHEY and CDR2 is SMNVEV in the germline V gene (reference sequence). This CDR3 has 14 residues. CDR3: CASSFQGSENEQFF. The CDR3 DNA reads TGTGCCAGCAGTTTCCAGGGGTCAGAGAATGAGCAGTTCTTC.

The rearrangement joins TRBV2 to TRBJ2-3, with 7 positions matching TRBD1. CDR3 length: 15 amino acids. Germline-derived CDR1 and CDR2 are SNHLY and FYNNEI. The V gene end was trimmed by 4 bases and the J gene end by 8 bases; junction bases not matched to a gene: 12. The CDR3 DNA is TGTGCCAGCAGTGTGGGGACAGTAATTGGTGGTACGCAGTATTTT. Its protein is CASSVGTVIGGTQYF.

The rearrangement joins TRBV28 to TRBJ2-7; 7 nucleotides match TRBD1. The CDR3 contains 13 residues. The germline gives CDR1 MDHEN, CDR2 SYDVKM. The J segment lost 2 bases and the V segment lost 5 bases, leaving 3 bases of the junction unmatched. In DNA form, the CDR3 reads TGTGCCAGCAGTCGACAGGGCCCCTACGAGCAGTACGTC. Its protein is CASSRQGPYEQYV.

This clone was counted between two and nine times. The V gene is TRBV28, the J gene TRBJ2-7; the D gene is possibly TRBD2 (5 bases). This CDR3 comprises 13 residues. Germline V CDR1 and CDR2: MDHEN, SYDVKM. Trimming removed 4 bases from V and 2 bases from J, with 9 bases in between. DNA for the CDR3: TGTGCCAGCAGTTCAACCGGGACCTACGAGCAGTACGTC. As protein: CASSSTGTYEQYV.

This clone was detected once. J is TRBJ2-5 and V is TRBV15; 10 bases are shared with TRBD2. The CDR3 loop spans 13 amino acids. CDR1 and CDR2 from the germline V gene are LNHNV and YYDKDF (reference sequence). V lost 1 base and J lost 7; bases outside the gene matches: 0. The DNA of the CDR3 is TGTGCCACCAGCAGAGGGACTAGCGGGACCCAGTACTTC. Translation: CATSRGTSGTQYF.

This clone was found a few times. The chain joins TRBV5-1 to TRBJ1-5; D unclear. CDR1 is SGHRS, CDR2 YFSETQ, per germline. The CDR3 loop spans 16 amino acids. V dropped 0 bases and J dropped 6 bases, with 16 bases sitting between them. In DNA form, the CDR3 reads TGCGCCAGCAGCTTGGATTCCCTTAGAGGGAGTCAGCCCCAGCATTTT. This gives the protein CASSLDSLRGSQPQHF.

The sample holds a few counts of this clone. The chain joins TRBV19 to TRBJ2-2; tentatively, D is TRBD2 (6 bases). Germline-derived CDR1 and CDR2 are LNHDA and SQIVND (reference sequence). V lost 5 bases, J lost 6 bases, and 10 bases lay in between. CDR3 length: 13 amino acids. CDR3 in amino acids: CASSPRLAGELFF. The DNA for the CDR3 is TGTGCCAGTAGTCCCCGACTAGCCGGGGAGCTGTTTTTT.

This clone was seen a handful of times. The J gene is TRBJ1-5, the V gene TRBV6-2 or TRBV6-3; D is undetermined. This CDR3 contains 16 residues. The ends were cut back, 0 bases at V and 1 base at J, with 10 bases in the middle. CDR1 and CDR2 (germline): MNHEY, SVGEGT. The CDR3 sequence is CASSYSGRGSNQPQHF. The CDR3 bases are TGTGCCAGCAGTTACTCCGGCAGAGGGAGCAATCAGCCCCAGCATTTT.

The chain couples TRBV6-5 to TRBJ2-1; D gene uncertain. Germline CDR1 reads MNHEY; CDR2 reads SVGAGI. Trimming removed 2 bases at V and 3 bases at J, with 5 bases between. This CDR3 region has 13 residues. The CDR3 DNA follows: TGTGCCAGCAGTTACGACATCTACAATGAGCAGTTCTTC. This translates into CASSYDIYNEQFF.

The V gene is TRBV9, the J gene TRBJ2-1, with 11 bases that match TRBD2. Germline-derived CDR1 and CDR2 are SGDLS and YYNGEE. The ends lost 4 bases at V and 7 bases at J; junction bases unmatched: 10. This CDR3 comprises 16 residues. The CDR3 nucleotides read TGTGCCAGCAGCCTCCAGACTAGCGGGATAGGAAATGAGCAGTTCTTC. Amino acids: CASSLQTSGIGNEQFF.

The CDR3 region has the DNA TGTGCCAGCAGCCAACCAACGGGGACTGAAGCTTTCTTT. It yields the protein CASSQPTGTEAFF. The chain uses TRBV3-1 (or the pseudogene TRBV3-2) and TRBJ1-1, with D unresolved. Germline values: CDR1 LGHDT, CDR2 YNNKEL (reference sequence). Trimming shortened V by 2 bases and J by 5 bases, and 9 bases separated the two germline ends. The CDR3 runs 13 residues.

This rearrangement joins TRBV6-5 to TRBJ2-2, with a tentative D call TRBD1 (6 bases). Germline V gene data show CDR1 as MNHEY and CDR2 as SVGAGI. With 6 bases removed from V and 5 bases from J, the gap between germline ends came to 10 bases. The CDR3 runs to 13 residues. CDR3: CASRPQGTGELFF. In nucleotides, the CDR3 is TGTGCCAGCAGGCCTCAGGGGACCGGGGAGCTGTTTTTT.

This chain joins TRBV7-2 and TRBJ1-5; possible D gene TRBD1, 5 bases. There are 13 residues in the CDR3. Germline V gene sequence: CDR1 SGHTA, CDR2 FQGNSA. Trimming left V 3 bases short and J 4 bases short, with 7 bases between. CDR3 DNA: TGTGCCAGCAGCTTCAGGGATAATCAGCCCCAGCATTTT. Protein sequence: CASSFRDNQPQHF.

The rearrangement uses TRBV6-6 and TRBJ1-6; TRBD1 matches 7 bases. The CDR3 is 13 residues long. Per the germline V gene, CDR1 is MNHNY and CDR2 is SVGAGI (reference sequence). The V gene end was trimmed by 10 bases and the J gene end by 6 bases; junction bases not matched to a gene: 6. The CDR3 loop reads CAIPGQSNSPLHF. CDR3 in DNA: TGTGCCATTCCGGGACAGTCTAATTCACCCCTCCACTTT.

The chain combines TRBV19 with TRBJ1-5; TRBD1 matches at 7 bases. The germline gives CDR1 LNHDA, CDR2 SQIVND (reference sequence). The CDR3 runs 14 residues. Trimming cost V 4 bases and J 1 base; bases outside gene matches: 1. The CDR3 DNA follows: TGTGCCAGTAGTAACAGGGGAAGCAATCAGCCCCAGCATTTT. It is translated as CASSNRGSNQPQHF.